This T cell receptor (beta chain) was captured in a study of breast tumors, draining lymph nodes, adjacent tissues. Findings and limits, study-wide: Tumor repertoires ranked between lymph nodes and nontumor tissue in diversity, with V and J gene preferences. Luminal-like breast cancer showed significantly greater tumor-nontumor repertoire similarity than basal-like breast cancer did. That most tumor T cells come from lymph nodes remained unproven. Most tumor T cells seemingly derive from lymph node, then expand in tumor.

Axillary draining lymph nodes of breast cancer patients supplied the node samples. TCRdb redid the calling of the multiplex PCR reads with MiXCR, one entry per CDR3 protein. The data hold 290,000 or so distinct CDR3 sequences, with 30% to 35% observed a single time. The germline V gene has CDR1 LGHDT and CDR2 YNNKEL (reference sequence). CDR3 length: 13 residues. Concerning this clonotype: Its antigen remains unidentified. At one end the junction does not follow the germline gene, possibly because of a read error.

The sequenced material came from axillary lymph node tissue. The receptor was isolated from a female donor with breast cancer. Some clones in this sample may be carry-over from other donors' samples. The J gene is TRBJ2-7, the V gene TRBV3-1; possibly TRBD1 or TRBD2 for D (5 bases each). This CDR3 is CACSQRGGGEQYF. In DNA form, the CDR3 reads TGTGCCTGCAGCCAGAGAGGTGGGGGCGAGCAGTACTTC.